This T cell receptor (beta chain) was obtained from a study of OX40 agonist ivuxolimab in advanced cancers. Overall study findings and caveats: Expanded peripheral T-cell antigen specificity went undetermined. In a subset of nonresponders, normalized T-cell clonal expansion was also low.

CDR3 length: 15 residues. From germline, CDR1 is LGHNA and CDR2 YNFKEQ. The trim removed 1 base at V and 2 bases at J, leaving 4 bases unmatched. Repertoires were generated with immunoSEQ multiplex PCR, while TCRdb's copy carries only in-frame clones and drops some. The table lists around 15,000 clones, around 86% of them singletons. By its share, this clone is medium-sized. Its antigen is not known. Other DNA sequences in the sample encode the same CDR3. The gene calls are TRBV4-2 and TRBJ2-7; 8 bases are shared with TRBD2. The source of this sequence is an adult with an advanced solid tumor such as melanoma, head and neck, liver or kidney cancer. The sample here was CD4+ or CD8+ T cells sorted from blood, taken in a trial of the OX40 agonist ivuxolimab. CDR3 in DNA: TGTGCCAGCAGCCAAGGGACTAGCCAAGCCTACGAGCAGTACTTC. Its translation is CASSQGTSQAYEQYF.